The sequence of this TCR beta chain was determined in a study of CD8 T cell repertoires and HIV-1 epitope variants. Study-level background: Separate from the cultures, 1M uncultured T cells served as baseline.

Repertoires were generated with immunoSEQ multiplex PCR, while TCRdb's copy carries only in-frame clones and drops some. The repertoire includes approximately 90,000 clones, almost 75% of them detected once, and roughly 26% sits in the top ten. The source of this sequence is a male donor with HIV. Sequenced: uncultured baseline CD8+ T cells from peripheral blood mononuclear cells (PBMCs).

DNA of the CDR3: TGTGCCAGCATTTCATCCTATAATTCACCCCTCCACTTT. The encoded protein is CASISSYNSPLHF. The chain uses TRBV6-1 and TRBJ1-6; no definite D call. Trimming left V 7 bases short and J 1 base short, with 5 bases between. Germline-derived CDR1 and CDR2 are MNHNS and SASEGT. The CDR3 contains 13 residues.